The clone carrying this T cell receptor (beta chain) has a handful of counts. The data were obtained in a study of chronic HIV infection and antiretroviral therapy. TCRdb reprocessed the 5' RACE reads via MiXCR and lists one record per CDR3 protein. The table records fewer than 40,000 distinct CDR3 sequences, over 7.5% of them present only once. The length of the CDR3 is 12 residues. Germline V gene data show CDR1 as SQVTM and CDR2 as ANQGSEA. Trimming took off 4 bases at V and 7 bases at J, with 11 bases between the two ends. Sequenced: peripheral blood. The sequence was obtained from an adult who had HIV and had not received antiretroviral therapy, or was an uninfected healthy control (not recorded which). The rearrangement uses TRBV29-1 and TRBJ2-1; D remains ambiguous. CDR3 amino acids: CSVVPVSNEQFF. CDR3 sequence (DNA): TGCAGCGTTGTTCCTGTGTCGAATGAGCAGTTCTTC.